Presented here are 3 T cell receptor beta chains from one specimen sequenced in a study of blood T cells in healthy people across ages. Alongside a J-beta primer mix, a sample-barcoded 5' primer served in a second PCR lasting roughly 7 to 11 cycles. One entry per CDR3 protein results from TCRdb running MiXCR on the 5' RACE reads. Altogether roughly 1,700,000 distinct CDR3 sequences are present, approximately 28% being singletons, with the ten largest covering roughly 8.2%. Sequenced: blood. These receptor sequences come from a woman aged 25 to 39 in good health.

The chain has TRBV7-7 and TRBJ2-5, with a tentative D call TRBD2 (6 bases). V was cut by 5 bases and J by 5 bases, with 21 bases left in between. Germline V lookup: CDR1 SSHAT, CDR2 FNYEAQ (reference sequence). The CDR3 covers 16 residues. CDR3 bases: TGTGCCAGCAGCCTAATTACCGGGACTCCAGGGGAGACCCAGTACTTC. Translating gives CASSLITGTPGETQYF.

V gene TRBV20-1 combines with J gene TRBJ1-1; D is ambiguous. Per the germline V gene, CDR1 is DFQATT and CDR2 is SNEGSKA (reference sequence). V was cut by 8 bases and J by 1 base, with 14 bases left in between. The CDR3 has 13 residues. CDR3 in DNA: TGCAGTTCTGGAAGTGGGCGGAACACTGAAGCTTTCTTT. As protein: CSSGSGRNTEAFF.

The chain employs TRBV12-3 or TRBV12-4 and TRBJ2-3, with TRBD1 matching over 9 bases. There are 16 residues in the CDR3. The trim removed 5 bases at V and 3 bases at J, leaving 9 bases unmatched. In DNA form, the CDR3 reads TGTGCCAGCAGTCCCTTGGGACAGGGTAGAACAGATACGCAGTATTTT. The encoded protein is CASSPLGQGRTDTQYF.